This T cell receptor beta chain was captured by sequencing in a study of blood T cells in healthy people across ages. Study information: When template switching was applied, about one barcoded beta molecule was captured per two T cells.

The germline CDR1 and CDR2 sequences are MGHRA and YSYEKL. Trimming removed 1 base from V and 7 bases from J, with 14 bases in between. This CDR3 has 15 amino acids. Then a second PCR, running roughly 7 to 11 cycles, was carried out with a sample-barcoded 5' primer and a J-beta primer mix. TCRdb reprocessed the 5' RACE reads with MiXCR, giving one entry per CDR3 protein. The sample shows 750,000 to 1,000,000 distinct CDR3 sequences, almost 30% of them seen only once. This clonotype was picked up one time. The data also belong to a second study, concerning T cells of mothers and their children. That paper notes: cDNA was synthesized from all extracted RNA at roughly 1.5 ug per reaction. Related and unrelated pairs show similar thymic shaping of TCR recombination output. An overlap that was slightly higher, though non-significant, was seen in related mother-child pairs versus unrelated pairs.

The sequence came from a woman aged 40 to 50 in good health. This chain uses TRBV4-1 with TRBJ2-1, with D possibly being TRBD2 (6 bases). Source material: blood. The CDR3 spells CASSQALLGGNEQFF. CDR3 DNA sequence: TGCGCCAGCAGCCAAGCATTGTTGGGGGGAAATGAGCAGTTCTTC.